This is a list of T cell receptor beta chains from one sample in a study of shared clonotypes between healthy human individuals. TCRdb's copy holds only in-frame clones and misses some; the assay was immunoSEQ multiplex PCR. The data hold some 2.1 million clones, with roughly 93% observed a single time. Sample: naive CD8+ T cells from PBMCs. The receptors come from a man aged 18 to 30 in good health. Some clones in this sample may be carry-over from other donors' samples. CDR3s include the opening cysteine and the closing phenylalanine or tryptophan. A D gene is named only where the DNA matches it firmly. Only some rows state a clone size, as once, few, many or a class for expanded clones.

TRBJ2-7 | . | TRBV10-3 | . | CAARRSSYEQYF | TGTGCCGCCCGACGGAGCTCCTACGAGCAGTACTTC
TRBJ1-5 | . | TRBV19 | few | CASSLILRNQPQHF | TGTGCCAGTAGCCTTATCCTCAGGAATCAGCCCCAGCATTTT
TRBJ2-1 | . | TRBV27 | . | CASSLMQGPYNEQFF | TGTGCCAGCAGTTTAATGCAGGGCCCCTACAATGAGCAGTTCTTC
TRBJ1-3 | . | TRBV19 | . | CASSTRTSISGNTIYF | TGTGCCAGTAGTACAAGGACAAGTATCTCTGGAAACACCATATATTTT
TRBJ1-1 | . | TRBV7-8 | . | CASTEVRSLMNTEAFF | TGTGCCAGCACCGAGGTCAGGTCTTTGATGAACACTGAAGCTTTCTTT
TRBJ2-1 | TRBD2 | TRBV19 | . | CASSRAGGSSYNEQFF | TGTGCCAGTAGTCGAGCGGGAGGGAGCTCCTACAATGAGCAGTTCTTC
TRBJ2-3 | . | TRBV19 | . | CASSILKRTDTQYF | TGTGCCAGTAGTATCCTGAAGCGCACAGATACGCAGTATTTT
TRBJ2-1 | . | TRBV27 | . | CASSFRTAYNEQFF | TGTGCCAGCAGTTTTCGGACAGCCTACAATGAGCAGTTCTTC
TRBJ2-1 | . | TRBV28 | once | CASIGGSYNEQFF | TGTGCCAGTATAGGGGGCTCCTACAATGAGCAGTTCTTC
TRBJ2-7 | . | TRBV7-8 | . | CASRDRRGSYEQYF | TGTGCCAGCAGGGACAGGCGGGGGTCCTACGAGCAGTACTTC
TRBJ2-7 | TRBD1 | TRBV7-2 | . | CASSDRQGASYEQYF | TGTGCCAGCAGCGATAGACAGGGGGCCTCCTACGAGCAGTACTTC
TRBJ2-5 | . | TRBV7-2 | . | CASSLVSGGQETQYF | TGTGCCAGCAGCTTAGTCTCCGGTGGCCAAGAGACCCAGTACTTC
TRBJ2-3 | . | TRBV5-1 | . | CASSLGGRYVTDTQYF | TGCGCCAGCAGCTTGGGGGGCCGGTACGTCACAGATACGCAGTATTTT
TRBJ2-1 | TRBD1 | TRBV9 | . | CASTFLTGTGGYNEQFF | TGTGCCAGCACTTTCCTAACCGGGACAGGGGGTTACAATGAGCAGTTCTTC
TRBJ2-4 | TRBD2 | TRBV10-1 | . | CASLVREKETKNIQYF | TGCGCCAGTCTTGTGCGGGAGAAGGAAACCAAAAACATTCAGTACTTC
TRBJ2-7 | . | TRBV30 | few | CAWSPSYEQYF | TGTGCCTGGAGTCCCTCCTACGAGCAGTACTTC
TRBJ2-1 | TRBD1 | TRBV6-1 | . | CASTVDRGHYNEQFF | TGTGCCAGCACCGTGGACAGGGGACACTACAATGAGCAGTTCTTC
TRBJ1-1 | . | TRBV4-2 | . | CASSQGGGLGTEAFF | TGTGCCAGCAGCCAAGGGGGGGGGCTTGGCACTGAAGCTTTCTTT
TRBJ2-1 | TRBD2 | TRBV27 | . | CASSLREFSYNEQFF | TGTGCCAGCAGTTTGCGGGAGTTCTCCTACAATGAGCAGTTCTTC
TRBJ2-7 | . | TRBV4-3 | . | CASSQDYGFLYEQYF | TGCGCCAGCAGCCAAGATTACGGATTCCTCTACGAGCAGTACTTC
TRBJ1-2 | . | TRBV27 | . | CASSPSISAGANYGYTF | TGTGCCAGCAGTCCCTCGATCTCGGCGGGGGCAAACTATGGCTACACCTTC
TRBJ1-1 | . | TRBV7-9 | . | CASSVQQGMNTEAFF | TGTGCCAGCAGCGTCCAACAGGGCATGAACACTGAAGCTTTCTTT
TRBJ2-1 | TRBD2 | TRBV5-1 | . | CASRDTRLAGDLNEQFF | TGCGCCAGCCGGGATACACGACTAGCGGGAGATCTCAATGAGCAGTTCTTC
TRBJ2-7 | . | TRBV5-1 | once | CASSFEGAYEQYF | TGCGCCAGCAGCTTTGAGGGGGCCTACGAGCAGTACTTC
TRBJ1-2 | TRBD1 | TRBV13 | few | CASSRGQGYNYGYTF | TGTGCCAGCAGCAGAGGACAGGGTTACAACTATGGCTACACCTTC
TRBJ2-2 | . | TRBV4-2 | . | CASSQDRILGLTGELFF | TGTGCCAGCAGCCAAGATAGAATTTTGGGGTTGACCGGGGAGCTGTTTTTT
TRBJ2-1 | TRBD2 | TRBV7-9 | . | CASSPSGDNEQFF | TGTGCCAGCAGCCCTAGCGGGGACAATGAGCAGTTCTTC
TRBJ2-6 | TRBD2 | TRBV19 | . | CASSMGGAGANVLTF | TGTGCCAGTAGTATGGGAGGGGCTGGGGCCAACGTCCTGACTTTC
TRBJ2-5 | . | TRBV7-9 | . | CASSLGAVQETQYF | TGTGCCAGCAGCTTAGGAGCAGTCCAAGAGACCCAGTACTTC
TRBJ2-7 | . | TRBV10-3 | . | CAIRGSSDSSYEQYF | TGTGCCATCAGGGGATCTAGCGATTCTTCCTACGAGCAGTACTTC
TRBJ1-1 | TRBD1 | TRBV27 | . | CASSLLTGEGAFF | TGTGCCAGCAGTTTATTGACAGGGGAGGGAGCTTTCTTT
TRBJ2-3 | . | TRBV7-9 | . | CASSFGSDTQYF | TGTGCCAGCAGCTTCGGATCAGATACGCAGTATTTT
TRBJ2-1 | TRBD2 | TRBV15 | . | CATSRDLAGDNEQFF | TGTGCCACCAGCAGAGATCTAGCGGGAGACAATGAGCAGTTCTTC
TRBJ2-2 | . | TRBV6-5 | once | CASKGESNTGELFF | TGTGCCAGCAAGGGAGAGTCGAACACCGGGGAGCTGTTTTTT
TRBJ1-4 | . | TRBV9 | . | CASSDSGATNEKLFF | TGTGCCAGCAGCGATTCAGGGGCTACTAATGAAAAACTGTTTTTT
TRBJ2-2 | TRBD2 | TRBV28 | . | CASSSGGSTGELFF | TGTGCCAGCAGTTCTGGCGGGAGCACCGGGGAGCTGTTTTTT
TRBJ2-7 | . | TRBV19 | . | CASSPSVSSYEQYF | TGTGCCAGTAGCCCCTCCGTGAGCTCCTACGAGCAGTACTTC
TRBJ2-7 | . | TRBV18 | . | CASSQAGSSYEQYF | TGTGCCAGCTCACAGGCAGGGTCGTCCTACGAGCAGTACTTC
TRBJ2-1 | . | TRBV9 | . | CASSVALEGPGFGDEQFF | TGTGCCAGCAGCGTGGCGTTGGAAGGCCCTGGTTTCGGGGATGAGCAGTTCTTC
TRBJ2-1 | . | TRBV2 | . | CASSVNRDELSSYNEQFF | TGTGCCAGCAGTGTGAACAGGGATGAACTGAGCTCCTACAATGAGCAGTTCTTC
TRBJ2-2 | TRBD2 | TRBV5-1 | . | CASSLWLAGATGELFF | TGCGCCAGCAGCTTGTGGCTAGCGGGAGCCACCGGGGAGCTGTTTTTT
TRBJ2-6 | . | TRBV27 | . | CASTHIASGANVLTF | TGTGCCAGCACCCATATAGCTTCTGGGGCCAACGTCCTGACTTTC
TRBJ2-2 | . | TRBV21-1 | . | CASSTLRGTGYTGELFF | TGTGCCAGCAGCACCCTGAGGGGGACAGGGTATACCGGGGAGCTGTTTTTT
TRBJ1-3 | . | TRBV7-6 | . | CASSLVGATGNTIYF | TGTGCCAGCAGCTTAGTGGGGGCAACTGGAAACACCATATATTTT
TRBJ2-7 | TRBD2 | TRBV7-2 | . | CASSFGTSGVSSYEQYF | TGTGCCAGCAGCTTCGGGACTAGCGGGGTTAGCTCCTACGAGCAGTACTTC
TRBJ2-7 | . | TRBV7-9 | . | CASSPRGASSNEQYF | TGTGCCAGCAGCCCGAGGGGGGCGAGTTCGAACGAGCAGTACTTC
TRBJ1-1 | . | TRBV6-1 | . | CASSEAGQPVIGNTEAFF | TGTGCCAGCAGTGAAGCGGGGCAGCCCGTTATTGGGAACACTGAAGCTTTCTTT
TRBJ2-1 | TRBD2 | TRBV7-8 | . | CASSLRIVAGGPRGEQFF | TGTGCCAGCAGCTTACGGATCGTAGCGGGAGGACCGCGGGGTGAGCAGTTCTTC
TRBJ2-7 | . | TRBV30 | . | CAWILSGTDTYEQYF | TGTGCCTGGATCCTCTCCGGGACCGATACCTACGAGCAGTACTTC
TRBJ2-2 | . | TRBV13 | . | CATTFEGGDTGELFF | TGTGCCACCACTTTCGAGGGCGGCGACACCGGGGAGCTGTTTTTT
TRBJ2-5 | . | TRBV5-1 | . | CASSAGARETQYF | TGCGCCAGCAGCGCCGGGGCACGAGAGACCCAGTACTTC
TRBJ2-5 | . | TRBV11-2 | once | CASSPGLLLKETQYF | TGTGCCAGCAGCCCGGGCCTTCTCTTAAAAGAGACCCAGTACTTC
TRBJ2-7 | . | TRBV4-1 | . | CASSQGQEYYEQYF | TGCGCCAGCAGCCAGGGTCAGGAATACTACGAGCAGTACTTC
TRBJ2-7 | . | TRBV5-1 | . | CASSASTGQTYEQYF | TGCGCCAGCAGCGCTTCCACAGGGCAAACCTACGAGCAGTACTTC